This TCR beta chain was documented in a study of blood T cells in healthy people across ages. Germline values: CDR1 LGHDT, CDR2 YNNKEL (reference sequence). The CDR3 covers 14 residues. V lost 4 bases and J lost 5, with 14 bases in between. Sample-barcoded 5' priming and a J-beta primer mix drove a second PCR of roughly 6 to 12 cycles. TCRdb used MiXCR to reprocess the 5' RACE reads, holding one entry per CDR3 protein. The sample contains approximately 1.5 million distinct CDR3 sequences, almost 35% of which appear only once. Sequencing input: blood. The clonotype comes from a woman under 40 in good health. V usage is TRBV3-1 and J usage is TRBJ1-2, with D maybe TRBD1 (6 bases). The CDR3: CASSPRTVLYGYTF. CDR3 bases: TGTGCCAGCAGCCCTAGGACAGTCTTATATGGCTACACCTTC.